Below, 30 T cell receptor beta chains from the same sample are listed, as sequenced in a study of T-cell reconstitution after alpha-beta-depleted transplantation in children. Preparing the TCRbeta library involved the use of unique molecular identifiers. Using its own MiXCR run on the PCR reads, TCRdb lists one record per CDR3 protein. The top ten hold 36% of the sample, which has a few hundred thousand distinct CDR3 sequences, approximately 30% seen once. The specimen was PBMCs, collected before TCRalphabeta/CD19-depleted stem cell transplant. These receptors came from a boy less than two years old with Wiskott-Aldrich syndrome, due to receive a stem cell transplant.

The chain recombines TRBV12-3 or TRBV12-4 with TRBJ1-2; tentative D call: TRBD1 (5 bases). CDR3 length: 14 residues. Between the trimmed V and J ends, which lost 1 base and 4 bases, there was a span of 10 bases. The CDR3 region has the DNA TGTGCCAGCAGTTTAGAGGAGGGGATCTATGGCTACACCTTC. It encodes CASSLEEGIYGYTF.

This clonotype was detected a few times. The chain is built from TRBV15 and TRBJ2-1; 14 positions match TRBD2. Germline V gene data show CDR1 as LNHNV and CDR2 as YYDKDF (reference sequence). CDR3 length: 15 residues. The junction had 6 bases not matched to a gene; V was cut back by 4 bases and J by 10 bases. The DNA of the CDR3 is TGTGCCACCAGCAAACCGGGACTAGCGGGAGTGGAGCAGTTCTTC. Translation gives CATSKPGLAGVEQFF.

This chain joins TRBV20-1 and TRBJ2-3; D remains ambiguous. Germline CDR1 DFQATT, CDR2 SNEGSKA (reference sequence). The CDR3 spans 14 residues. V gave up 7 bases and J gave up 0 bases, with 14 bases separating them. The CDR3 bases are TGCAGTGGAGTCAGGACCACTAGCACAGATACGCAGTATTTT. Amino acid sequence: CSGVRTTSTDTQYF.

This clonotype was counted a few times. The CDR3 region is CASSNQDRGATPEYF. The CDR3 bases are TGTGCCAGCAGCAACCAGGACAGGGGAGCCACTCCGGAGTACTTC. The chain couples TRBV5-6 to TRBJ2-7; the match to TRBD1 covers 9 bases. There are 15 residues in the CDR3. CDR1 is SGHDT, CDR2 YYEEEE, per germline. V shed 4 bases, J shed 11 bases, and the junction held 16 bases outside the gene matches.

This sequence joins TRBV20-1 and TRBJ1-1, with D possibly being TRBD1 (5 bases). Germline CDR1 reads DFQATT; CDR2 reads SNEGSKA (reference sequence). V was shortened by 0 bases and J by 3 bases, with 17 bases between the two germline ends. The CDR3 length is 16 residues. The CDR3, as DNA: TGCAGTGCTAGAGATTTATGGGGGGTGGGAGACACTGAAGCTTTCTTT. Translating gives CSARDLWGVGDTEAFF.

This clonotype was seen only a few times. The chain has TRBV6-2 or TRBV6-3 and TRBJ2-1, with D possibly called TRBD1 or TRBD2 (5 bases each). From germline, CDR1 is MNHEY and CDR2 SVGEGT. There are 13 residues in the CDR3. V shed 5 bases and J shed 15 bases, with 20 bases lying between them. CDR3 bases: TGTGCCAGCAGTCCCGGAAGGGCAGGGACCAGGTTCTTC. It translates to CASSPGRAGTRFF.

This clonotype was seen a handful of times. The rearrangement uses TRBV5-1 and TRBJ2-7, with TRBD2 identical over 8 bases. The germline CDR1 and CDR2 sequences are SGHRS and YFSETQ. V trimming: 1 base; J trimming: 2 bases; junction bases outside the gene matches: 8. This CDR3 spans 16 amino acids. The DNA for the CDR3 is TGCGCCAGCAGCTTGAGCAGCGGGAGAAGCGCCTACGAGCAGTACTTC. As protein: CASSLSSGRSAYEQYF.

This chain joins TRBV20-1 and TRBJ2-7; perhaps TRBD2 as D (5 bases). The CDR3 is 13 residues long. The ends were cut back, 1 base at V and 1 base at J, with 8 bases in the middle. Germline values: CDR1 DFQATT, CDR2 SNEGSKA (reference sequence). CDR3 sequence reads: CSARARESYEQYF. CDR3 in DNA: TGCAGTGCTAGAGCTCGGGAATCCTACGAGCAGTACTTC.

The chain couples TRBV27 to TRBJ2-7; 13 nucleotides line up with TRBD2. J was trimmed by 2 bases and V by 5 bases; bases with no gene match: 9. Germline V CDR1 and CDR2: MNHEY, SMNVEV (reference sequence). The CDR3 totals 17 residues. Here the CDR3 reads CASSPMGLAGCPYEQYF. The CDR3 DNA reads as TGTGCCAGCAGTCCAATGGGACTAGCGGGATGCCCCTACGAGCAGTACTTC.

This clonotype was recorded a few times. CDR3 sequence (DNA): TGCAGCGTTGAGCAGGGAAGTCATACGCAGTATTTT. Its translation is CSVEQGSHTQYF. The J gene is TRBJ2-3, the V gene TRBV29-1, with TRBD1 as a possible D gene (5 bases). Germline assignment: CDR1 SQVTM and CDR2 ANQGSEA. This CDR3 spans 12 amino acids. Trimming shortened V by 3 bases and J by 7 bases, and 11 bases separated the two germline ends.

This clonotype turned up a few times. CDR3 nucleotide sequence: TGTGCCAGCAGCACCCGGACAGGGCAAAATGAGCAGTTCTTC. Its translation: CASSTRTGQNEQFF. The chain has TRBV7-8 and TRBJ2-1; 8 positions match TRBD1. This CDR3 comprises 14 residues. The ends lost 5 bases at V and 7 bases at J; junction bases unmatched: 7. Germline-derived CDR1 and CDR2 are SGHVS and FQNEAQ.

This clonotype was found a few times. The CDR3 DNA reads TGTGCCATCAGTGAAACGGTAGCGGGGACGATAAGCTCCTACGAGCAGTACTTC. Amino acids: CAISETVAGTISSYEQYF. The chain joins TRBV10-3 to TRBJ2-7; 8 bases match TRBD2. This CDR3 comprises 18 residues. Per the germline V gene, CDR1 is ENHRY and CDR2 is SYGVKD. Losses at the gene ends were 3 bases for V and 0 bases for J; bases not matched to a gene: 13.

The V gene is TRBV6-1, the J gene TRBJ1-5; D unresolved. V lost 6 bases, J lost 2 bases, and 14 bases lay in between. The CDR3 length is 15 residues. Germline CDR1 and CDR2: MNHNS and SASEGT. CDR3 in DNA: TGTGCCAGCAGCGGGGTTGCCTCTGGCAATCAGCCCCAGCATTTT. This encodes CASSGVASGNQPQHF.

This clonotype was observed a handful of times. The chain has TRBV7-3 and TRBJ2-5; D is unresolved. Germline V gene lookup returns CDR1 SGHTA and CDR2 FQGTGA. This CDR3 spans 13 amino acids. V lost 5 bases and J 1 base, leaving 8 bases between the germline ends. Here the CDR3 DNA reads TGTGCCAGCAGCCATTTCCCCCAAGAGACCCAGTACTTC. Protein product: CASSHFPQETQYF.

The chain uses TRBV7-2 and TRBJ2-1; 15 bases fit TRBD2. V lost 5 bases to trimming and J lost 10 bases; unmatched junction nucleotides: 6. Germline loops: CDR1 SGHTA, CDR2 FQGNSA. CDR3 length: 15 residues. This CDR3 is CASSKPGLAGGEQFF. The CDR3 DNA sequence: TGTGCCAGCAGCAAACCGGGACTAGCGGGGGGAGAGCAGTTCTTC.

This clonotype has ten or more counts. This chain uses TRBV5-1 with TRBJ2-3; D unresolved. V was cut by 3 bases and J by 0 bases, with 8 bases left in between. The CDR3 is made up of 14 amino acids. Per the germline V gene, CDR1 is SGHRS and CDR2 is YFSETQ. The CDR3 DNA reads TGCGCCAGCAGCTCGACTGGTAGCACAGATACGCAGTATTTT. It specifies CASSSTGSTDTQYF. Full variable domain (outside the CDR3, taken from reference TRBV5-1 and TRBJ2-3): KAGVTQTPRYLIKTRGQQVTLSCSPISGHRSVSWYQQTPGQGLQFLFEYFSETQRNKGNFPGRFSGRQFSNSRSEMNVSTLELGDSALYLCASSSTGSTDTQYFGPGTRLTVL.

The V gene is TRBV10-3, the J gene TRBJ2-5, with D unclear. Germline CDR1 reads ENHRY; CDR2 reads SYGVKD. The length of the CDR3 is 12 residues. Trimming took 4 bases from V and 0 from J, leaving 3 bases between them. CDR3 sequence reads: CAISAYQETQYF. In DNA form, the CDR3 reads TGTGCCATCAGTGCTTACCAAGAGACCCAGTACTTC.

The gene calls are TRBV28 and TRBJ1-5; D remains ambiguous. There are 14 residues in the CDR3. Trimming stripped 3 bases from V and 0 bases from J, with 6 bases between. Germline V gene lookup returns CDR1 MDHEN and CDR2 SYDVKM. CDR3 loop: CASSFTYSNQPQHF. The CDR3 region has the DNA TGTGCCAGCAGTTTTACGTATAGCAATCAGCCCCAGCATTTT.

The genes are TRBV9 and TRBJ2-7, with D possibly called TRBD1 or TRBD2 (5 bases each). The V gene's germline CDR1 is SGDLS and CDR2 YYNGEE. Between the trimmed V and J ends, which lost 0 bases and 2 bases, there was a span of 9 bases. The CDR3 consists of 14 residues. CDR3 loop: CASSVAQGPYEQYF. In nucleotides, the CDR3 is TGTGCCAGCAGCGTAGCTCAGGGACCCTACGAGCAGTACTTC. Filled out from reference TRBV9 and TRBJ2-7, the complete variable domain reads DSGVTQTPKHLITATGQRVTLRCSPRSGDLSVYWYQQSLDQGLQFLIQYYNGEERAKGNILERFSAQQFPDLHSELNLSSLELGDSALYFCASSVAQGPYEQYFGPGTRLTVT.

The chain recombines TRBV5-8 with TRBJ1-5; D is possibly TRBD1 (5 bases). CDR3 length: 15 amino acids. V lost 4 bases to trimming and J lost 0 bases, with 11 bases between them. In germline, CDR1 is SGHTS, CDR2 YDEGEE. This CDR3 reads CASSIQGYSNQPQHF. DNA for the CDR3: TGTGCCAGCAGCATCCAGGGCTATAGCAATCAGCCCCAGCATTTT.

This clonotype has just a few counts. The CDR3 reads CASSRLAGDHEQYF. The CDR3 region has the DNA TGCGCCAGCAGCAGGCTAGCGGGAGACCACGAGCAGTACTTC. The rearrangement uses TRBV5-1 and TRBJ2-7; TRBD2 agrees at 10 bases. Germline assignment: CDR1 SGHRS and CDR2 YFSETQ. This CDR3 has 14 residues. Germline trimming cut 4 bases from V and 5 bases from J; bases unmatched to any gene: 6.

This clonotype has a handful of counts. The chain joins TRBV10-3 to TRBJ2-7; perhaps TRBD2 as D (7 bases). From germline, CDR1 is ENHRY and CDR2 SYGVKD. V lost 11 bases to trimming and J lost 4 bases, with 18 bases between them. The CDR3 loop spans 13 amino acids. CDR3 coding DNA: TGTGCCTCGTCTGGGGGAGGGGGTTACGAGCAGTACTTC. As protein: CASSGGGGYEQYF.

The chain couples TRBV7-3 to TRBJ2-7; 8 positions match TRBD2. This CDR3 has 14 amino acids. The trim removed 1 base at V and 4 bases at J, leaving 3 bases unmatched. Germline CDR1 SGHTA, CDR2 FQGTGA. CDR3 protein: CASSLNGRAYEQYF. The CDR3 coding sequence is TGTGCCAGCAGCTTAAACGGGAGGGCATACGAGCAGTACTTC.

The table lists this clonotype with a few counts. The CDR3 DNA reads as TGCGCCAGCAGCCGGAGCGGGAGGTCTGACAATGAGCAGTTCTTC. Translated: CASSRSGRSDNEQFF. The rearrangement links TRBV10-2 to TRBJ2-1; TRBD2 matches 9 bases. The CDR3 is 15 amino acids. The J segment lost 5 bases and the V segment lost 6 bases, leaving 8 bases of the junction unmatched. Germline lookup yields CDR1 WSHSY and CDR2 SAAADI.

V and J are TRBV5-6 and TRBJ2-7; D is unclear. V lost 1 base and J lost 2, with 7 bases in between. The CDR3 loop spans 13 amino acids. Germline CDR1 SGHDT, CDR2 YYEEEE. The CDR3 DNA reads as TGTGCCAGCAGCTTGTCGGCGGCCTACGAGCAGTACTTC. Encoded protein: CASSLSAAYEQYF.

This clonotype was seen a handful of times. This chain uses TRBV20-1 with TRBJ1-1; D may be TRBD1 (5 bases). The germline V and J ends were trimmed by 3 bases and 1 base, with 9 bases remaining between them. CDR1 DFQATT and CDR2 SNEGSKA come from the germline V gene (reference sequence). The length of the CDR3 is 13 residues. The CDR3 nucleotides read TGCAGTGCTAGCCGGGACGGGAACACTGAAGCTTTCTTT. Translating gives CSASRDGNTEAFF.

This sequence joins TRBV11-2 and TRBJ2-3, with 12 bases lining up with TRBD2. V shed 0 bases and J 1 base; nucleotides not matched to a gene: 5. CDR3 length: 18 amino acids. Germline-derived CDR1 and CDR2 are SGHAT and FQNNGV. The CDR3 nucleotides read TGTGCCAGCAGCTTAGAACTAGCGGGAGGCCTTCGCACAGATACGCAGTATTTT. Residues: CASSLELAGGLRTDTQYF.

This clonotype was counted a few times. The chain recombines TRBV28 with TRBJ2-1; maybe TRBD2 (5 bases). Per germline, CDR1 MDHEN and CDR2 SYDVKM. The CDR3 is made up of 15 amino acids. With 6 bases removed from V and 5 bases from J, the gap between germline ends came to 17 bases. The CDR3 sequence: CASSSEGAKNNEQFF. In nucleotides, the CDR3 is TGTGCCAGCAGCTCCGAGGGCGCGAAAAACAATGAGCAGTTCTTC.

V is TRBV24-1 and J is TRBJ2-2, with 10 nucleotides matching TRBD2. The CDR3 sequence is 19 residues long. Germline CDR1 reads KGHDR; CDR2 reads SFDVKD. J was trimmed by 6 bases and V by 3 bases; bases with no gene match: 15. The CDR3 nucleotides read TGTGCCACCAGTGATCCCTTTCTACTAGCGGGAAAGGTTGCCGGGGAGCTGTTTTTT. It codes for CATSDPFLLAGKVAGELFF.

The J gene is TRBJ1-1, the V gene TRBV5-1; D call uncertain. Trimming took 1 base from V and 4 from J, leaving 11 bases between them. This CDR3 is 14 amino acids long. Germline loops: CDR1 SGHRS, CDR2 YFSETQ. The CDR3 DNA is TGCGCCAGCAGCTTGAGGGAATGGGGCACTGAAGCTTTCTTT. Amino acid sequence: CASSLREWGTEAFF.